This T cell receptor beta chain was obtained from a study of blood T cell repertoires in COVID-19. Study-wide context: PBMCs, B-cell-depleted T cells, or T cells provided the cDNA or gDNA that made up the material.

Participants, 18 to 89 years old, spanned 24 US areas. In assigning cohorts, the study relied on participant-reported clinical history. Trimming cost V 2 bases and J 1 base; bases outside gene matches: 4. The CDR3 runs 16 residues. The V gene's germline CDR1 is LGHDT and CDR2 YNNKEL (reference sequence). Produced via immunoSEQ multiplex PCR; TCRdb's table is partial and in-frame only. The sample consists of roughly 330,000 clones, 80% to 90% of them appearing once. The specimen sequenced was PBMCs or T cells enriched from blood (not recorded which). The chain links TRBV3-1 (or the pseudogene TRBV3-2) to TRBJ2-3; 9 nucleotides line up with TRBD2. This clonotype originated in a woman between 25 and 40 years old who had recovered from COVID-19. DNA of the CDR3: TGTGCCAGCAGCCAATGGAAGCGGGGGGGCACAGATACGCAGTATTTT. This codes for CASSQWKRGGTDTQYF.